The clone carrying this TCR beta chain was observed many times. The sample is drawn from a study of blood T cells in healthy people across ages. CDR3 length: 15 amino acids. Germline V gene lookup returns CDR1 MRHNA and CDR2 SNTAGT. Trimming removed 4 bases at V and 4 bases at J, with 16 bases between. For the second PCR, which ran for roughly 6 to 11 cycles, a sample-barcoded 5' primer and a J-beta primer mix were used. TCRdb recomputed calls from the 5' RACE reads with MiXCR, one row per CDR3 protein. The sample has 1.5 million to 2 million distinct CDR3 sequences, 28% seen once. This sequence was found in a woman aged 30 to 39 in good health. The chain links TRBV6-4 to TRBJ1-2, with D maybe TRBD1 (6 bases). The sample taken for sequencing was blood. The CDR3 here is CASSAEVGAPYGYTF. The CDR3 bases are TGTGCCAGCAGTGCAGAGGTGGGGGCCCCCTATGGCTACACCTTC.